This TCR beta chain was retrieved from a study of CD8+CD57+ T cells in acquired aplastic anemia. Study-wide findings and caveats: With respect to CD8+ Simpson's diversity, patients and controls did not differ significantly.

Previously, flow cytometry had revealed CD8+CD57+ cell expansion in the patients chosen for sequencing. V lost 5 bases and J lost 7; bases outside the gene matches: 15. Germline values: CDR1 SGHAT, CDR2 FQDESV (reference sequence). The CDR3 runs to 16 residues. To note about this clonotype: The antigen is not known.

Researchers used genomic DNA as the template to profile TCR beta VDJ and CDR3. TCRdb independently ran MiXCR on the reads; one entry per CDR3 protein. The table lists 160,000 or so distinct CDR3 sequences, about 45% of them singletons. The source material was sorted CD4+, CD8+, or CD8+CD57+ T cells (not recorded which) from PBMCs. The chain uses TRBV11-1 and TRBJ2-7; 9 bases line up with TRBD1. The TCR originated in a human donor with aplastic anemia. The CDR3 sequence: CASSGDPGQGKWEQYF. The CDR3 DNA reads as TGTGCCAGCAGCGGGGACCCGGGACAGGGAAAGTGGGAGCAGTACTTC.